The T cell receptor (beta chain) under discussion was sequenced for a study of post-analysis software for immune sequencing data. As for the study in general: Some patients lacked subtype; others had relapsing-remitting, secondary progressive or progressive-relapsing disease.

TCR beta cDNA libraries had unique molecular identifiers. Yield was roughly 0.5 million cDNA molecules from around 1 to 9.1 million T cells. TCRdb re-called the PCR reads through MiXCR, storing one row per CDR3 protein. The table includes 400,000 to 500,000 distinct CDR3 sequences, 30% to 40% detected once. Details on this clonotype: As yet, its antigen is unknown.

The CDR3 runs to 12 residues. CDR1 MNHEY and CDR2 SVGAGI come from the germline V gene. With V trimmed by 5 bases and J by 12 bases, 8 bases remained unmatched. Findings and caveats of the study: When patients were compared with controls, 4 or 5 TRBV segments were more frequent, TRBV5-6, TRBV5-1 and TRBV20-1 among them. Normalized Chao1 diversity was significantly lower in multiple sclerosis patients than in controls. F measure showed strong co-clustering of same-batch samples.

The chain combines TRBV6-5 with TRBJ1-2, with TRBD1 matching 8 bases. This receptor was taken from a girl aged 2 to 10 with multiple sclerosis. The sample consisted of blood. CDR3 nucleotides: TGTGCCAGCAGTCCACAGGGGGTGGTCCACACCTTC. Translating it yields CASSPQGVVHTF.